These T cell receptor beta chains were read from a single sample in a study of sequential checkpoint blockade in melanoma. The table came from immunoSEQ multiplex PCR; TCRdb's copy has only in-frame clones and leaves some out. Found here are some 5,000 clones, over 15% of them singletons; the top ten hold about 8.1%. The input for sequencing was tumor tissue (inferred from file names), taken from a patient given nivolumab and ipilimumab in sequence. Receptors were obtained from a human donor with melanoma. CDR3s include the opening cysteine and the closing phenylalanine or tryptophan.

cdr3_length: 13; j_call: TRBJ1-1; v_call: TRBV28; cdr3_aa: CATGDSATAEAFF
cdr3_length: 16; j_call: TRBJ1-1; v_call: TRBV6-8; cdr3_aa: CASTSYRGRRDTEAFF
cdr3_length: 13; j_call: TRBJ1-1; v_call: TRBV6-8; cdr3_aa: CATSFQKNTEAFF
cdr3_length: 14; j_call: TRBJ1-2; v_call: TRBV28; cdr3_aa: CASRIPGRAYGYTF
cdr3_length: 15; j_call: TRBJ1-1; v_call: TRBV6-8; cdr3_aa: CASSYSKQGITEAFF
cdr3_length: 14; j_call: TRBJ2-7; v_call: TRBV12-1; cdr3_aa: CASAKGQGSYEQYF
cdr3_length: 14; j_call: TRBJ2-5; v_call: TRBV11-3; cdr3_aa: CASSPIGSQETQYF
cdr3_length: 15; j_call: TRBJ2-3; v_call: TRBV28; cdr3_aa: CASTPMGGATDTQYF
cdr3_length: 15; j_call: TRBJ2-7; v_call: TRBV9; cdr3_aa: CASTLRGGWGYEQYF
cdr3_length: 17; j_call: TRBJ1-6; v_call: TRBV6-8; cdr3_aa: CASSYSLGGTPNSPLHF
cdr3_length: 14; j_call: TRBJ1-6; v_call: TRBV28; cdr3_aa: CASTSSGQDSPLHF
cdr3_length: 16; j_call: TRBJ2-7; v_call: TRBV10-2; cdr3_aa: CASSELWDTGTYEQYF
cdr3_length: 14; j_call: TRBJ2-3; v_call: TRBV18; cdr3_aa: CASSPPMNTDTQYF
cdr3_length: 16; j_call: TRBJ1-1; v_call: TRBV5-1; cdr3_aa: CASSLDRVAMNTEAFF
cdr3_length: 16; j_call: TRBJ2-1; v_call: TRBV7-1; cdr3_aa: CASSPKRGATYNEQFF
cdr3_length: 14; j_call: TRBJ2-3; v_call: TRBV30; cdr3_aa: CAWTRGLSTDTQYF
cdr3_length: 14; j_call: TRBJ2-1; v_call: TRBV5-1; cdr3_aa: CASSNGGGYNEQFF
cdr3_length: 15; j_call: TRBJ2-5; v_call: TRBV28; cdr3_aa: CASSLPDRRQETQYF
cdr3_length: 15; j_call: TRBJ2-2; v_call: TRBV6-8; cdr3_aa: CASSYRDSSTGELFF
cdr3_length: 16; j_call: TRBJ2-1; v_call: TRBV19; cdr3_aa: CASSSEGQGAYNEQFF
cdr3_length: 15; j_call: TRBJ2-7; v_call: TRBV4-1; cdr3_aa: CASSQASGGDYEQYF
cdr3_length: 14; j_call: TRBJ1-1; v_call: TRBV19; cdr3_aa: CASSIVSGDTEAFF
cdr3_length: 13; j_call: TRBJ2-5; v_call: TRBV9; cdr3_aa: CASSVMGEETQYF
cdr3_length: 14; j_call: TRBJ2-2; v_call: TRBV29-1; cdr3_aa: CSMSTGGKTGELFF
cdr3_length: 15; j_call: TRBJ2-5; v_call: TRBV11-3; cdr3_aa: CASSYRDRGRETQYF
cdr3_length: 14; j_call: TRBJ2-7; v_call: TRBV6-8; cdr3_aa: CASMLTGGRDEQYF
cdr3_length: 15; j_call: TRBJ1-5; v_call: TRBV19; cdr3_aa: CASRDRDWGNQPQHF